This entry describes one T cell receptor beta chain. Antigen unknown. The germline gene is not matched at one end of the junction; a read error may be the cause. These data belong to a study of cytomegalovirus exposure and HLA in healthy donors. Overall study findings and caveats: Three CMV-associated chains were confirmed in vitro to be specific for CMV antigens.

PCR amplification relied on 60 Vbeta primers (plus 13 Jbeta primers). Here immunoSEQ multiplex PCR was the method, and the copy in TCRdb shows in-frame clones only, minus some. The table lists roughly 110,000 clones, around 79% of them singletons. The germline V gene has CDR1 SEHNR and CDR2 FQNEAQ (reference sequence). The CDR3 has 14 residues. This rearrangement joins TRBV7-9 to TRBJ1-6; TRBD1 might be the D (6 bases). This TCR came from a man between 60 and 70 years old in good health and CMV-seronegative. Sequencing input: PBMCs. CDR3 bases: TGTTCCAGCAGCTTAAGCCAGGGGAATTCACCCCTCCACTTT. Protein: CSSSLSQGNSPLHF.